This T cell receptor (beta chain) was captured by sequencing in a study of OX40 agonist ivuxolimab in advanced cancers. With respect to this clone: The antigen is undetermined.

Per germline, CDR1 SEHNR and CDR2 FQNEAQ (reference sequence). Trimming removed 5 bases from V and 8 bases from J, with 18 bases in between. The CDR3 has 14 residues. Profiled with immunoSEQ multiplex PCR; TCRdb holds only in-frame clones, not every one. Here the sample spans approximately 100,000 clones, around 85% being singletons. Whole-study findings and limits: On average, CD8+ T cells had more expanded clones than CD4+.

The source is an adult with an advanced solid tumor such as melanoma, head and neck, liver or kidney cancer. The sequencing here drew on CD4+ or CD8+ T cells sorted from blood, taken in a trial of the OX40 agonist ivuxolimab. The rearrangement links TRBV7-9 to TRBJ1-2; a weak D match, TRBD1 (6 bases). CDR3 nucleotide sequence: TGTGCCAGCAGCACAAATATCCCAGGGGACGGCTACACCTTC. Its translation is CASSTNIPGDGYTF. Supplemented by reference TRBV7-9 and TRBJ1-2, the full variable domain reads DTGVSQNPRHKITKRGQNVTFRCDPISEHNRLYWYRQTLGQGPEFLTYFQNEAQLEKSRLLSDRFSAERPKGSFSTLEIQRTEQGDSAMYLCASSTNIPGDGYTFGSGTRLTVV.